What follows is one T cell receptor beta chain and its context. Its recognized antigen is unknown. No base-level quality is on record; no much larger clone is a single base apart. The germline V gene sets CDR1 to MDHEN and CDR2 to SYDVKM. V is clipped by 5 bases and J by 6 bases, and the sequence between their germline boundaries is 13 bases long. Reading from cysteine to phenylalanine, the CDR3 counts 13 amino acids. Kept here is only the CDR3 DNA, which spans 39 bases and is read in frame from base 1. Samples from volunteer blood donors who had recovered from COVID-19 were contributed by a second Seattle source. Each collaborating institution followed its own protocols to collect whole blood in K2EDTA tubes. For TCRbeta analysis, collaborators shipped samples in one of three forms: frozen whole blood, isolated PBMCs, or DNA extracted from either of those sample types. The immunoSEQ Assay, a bias-controlled multiplex PCR, was used to amplify TCRbeta CDR3 regions from genomic DNA. The study's processing was this. Within the assay, amplification of reference gene primers was used to estimate how many nucleated cells each sample contained. To quantify the absolute abundance of each unique TCRbeta CDR3 rearrangement, sequence reads were collapsed and filtered. For each sample, productive Simpson clonality was calculated by taking the square root of Simpson's diversity index across productive rearrangements. TCRdb re-hosts the immuneACCESS table, in-frame sequences only. Its copies lack some clones; in the studies checked, an unresolved V gene accounts for under half of them, and the cause for the rest is not known. The D gene and trimming were derived from the DNA, and the V and J assignments and clone size from that table. The sample includes around 150,000 clones, with over 80% observed a single time. The top ten clones comprise roughly 4% of the sample.

These data belong to a study of blood T cell repertoires in COVID-19 (TCRdb year 2020). Broadly, across the study: Collaborator samples came from the United States, Italy and Spain and covered acute and convalescent phases of COVID-19. The material from the prospective study consisted of cDNA or gDNA derived from T cells, B-cell-depleted T cells, or PBMCs. The dataset comprised deeply sampled blood TCRbeta repertoires from subjects exposed to, actively infected with, or recovered from COVID-19. The repertoires were made available in a free public database intended to serve as a resource for research on the immune response to SARS-CoV-2. Samples were obtained from the ongoing ImmuneRACE study (first 160 participants) and from approximately 1,200 subjects provided by 6 global collaborators. The sample metadata nearly always contained a de-identified subject ID, COVID-19 status, age in years and sex. Where available, HLA class I and class II types were obtained from metadata supplied by the sample provider rather than from assay-based typing.

Points the paper makes about the study in general: The amount of clinical and demographic metadata varied by source and participant and was provided uncurated.

The clonotype originates from a woman aged 55-69 years who had recovered from COVID-19. Sequencing was done on a sample of peripheral blood. The V and J segments used are TRBV28 and TRBJ1-2; the best D guess is TRBD1, with 5 bases matching. The DNA reads as follows: TGTGCCAGCAGTAATGACAGATTTAATGGCTACACCTTC. This gives the protein CASSNDRFNGYTF.